Following are 9 T cell receptor beta chains from one sample sequenced in a study of T cell responses to AZD1222 COVID-19 vaccine. Only in-frame clones appear in the TCRdb table, and some are missing; sequencing was by immunoSEQ multiplex PCR. The sample lists roughly 170,000 clones; just over 85% were seen once. Sample: peripheral blood, taken on day 0 of AZD1222 vaccination. All receptors derive from an adult in good health.

The V gene is TRBV28, the J gene TRBJ1-6; 7 positions agree with TRBD1. The CDR3 runs 14 residues. V shed 6 bases and J 10 bases; nucleotides not matched to a gene: 9. CDR1 and CDR2 (germline): MDHEN, SYDVKM. The CDR3 protein is CASRSITGVSPLHF. CDR3 in DNA: TGTGCCAGCAGGTCCATTACAGGGGTATCACCCCTCCACTTT.

The chain links TRBV7-6 to TRBJ2-7; perhaps TRBD1 as D (6 bases). Trimming pared 3 bases from V and 1 base from J, leaving 10 bases between. The CDR3 contains 14 residues. CDR1 SGHVS and CDR2 FNYEAQ come from the germline V gene. The CDR3 loop is CASSFGDRSYEQYF. DNA for the CDR3: TGTGCCAGCAGCTTCGGCGACAGGTCCTACGAGCAGTACTTC. Looking up the rest from reference TRBV7-6 and TRBJ2-7 gives the full variable domain: GAGVSQSPRYKVTKRGQDVALRCDPISGHVSLYWYRQALGQGPEFLTYFNYEAQQDKSGLPNDRFSAERPEGSISTLTIQRTEQRDSAMYRCASSFGDRSYEQYFGPGTRLTVT.

The chain recombines TRBV10-3 with TRBJ1-6; D might be TRBD1 (6 bases). Trimming took off 2 bases at V and 1 base at J, with 9 bases between the two ends. CDR1 is ENHRY and CDR2 is SYGVKD in the germline V gene. This CDR3 is built from 16 residues. CDR3 amino acids: CAISEPRGSYNSPLHF. The CDR3 DNA reads as TGTGCCATCAGTGAGCCCAGGGGTTCCTATAATTCACCCCTCCACTTT.

In its sample, this clone was seen once. The chain has TRBV5-4 and TRBJ2-7, with TRBD1 matching 9 bases. Looked up from germline, CDR1 is SGHNT and CDR2 is YYREEE (reference sequence). J was trimmed by 3 bases and V by 0 bases; bases with no gene match: 7. This CDR3 has 16 amino acids. The CDR3 loop is CASSLAGTGIFYEQYF. In DNA form, the CDR3 reads TGTGCCAGCAGCTTGGCGGGGACAGGGATATTCTACGAGCAGTACTTC.

This clone was seen a single time. The CDR3 coding sequence is TGTGCCAGTAGTATAAGGGACAGGGGAGTTGGGGCCAACGTCCTGACTTTC. This translates into CASSIRDRGVGANVLTF. The chain recombines TRBV19 with TRBJ2-6, with 10 bases matching TRBD1. Germline loops: CDR1 LNHDA, CDR2 SQIVND (reference sequence). V lost 2 bases and J lost 3; bases outside the gene matches: 4. The CDR3 has 17 residues.

The chain is built from TRBV5-1 and TRBJ2-3; D not resolved. CDR1 is SGHRS and CDR2 is YFSETQ in the germline V gene. Trimming stripped 5 bases from V and 0 bases from J, with 13 bases between. The length of the CDR3 is 15 residues. CDR3 in DNA: TGCGCCAGCAGGAAGGTTGGCGGTAGCACAGATACGCAGTATTTT. Translating gives CASRKVGGSTDTQYF. Based on the CDR3 plus reference TRBV5-1 and TRBJ2-3, the full variable domain is KAGVTQTPRYLIKTRGQQVTLSCSPISGHRSVSWYQQTPGQGLQFLFEYFSETQRNKGNFPGRFSGRQFSNSRSEMNVSTLELGDSALYLCASRKVGGSTDTQYFGPGTRLTVL.

This clone was seen once. V is TRBV2 and J is TRBJ2-1; 10 bases align to TRBD2. Germline-derived CDR1 and CDR2 are SNHLY and FYNNEI. V lost 6 bases, J lost 4 bases, and 6 bases stayed unmatched. This CDR3 has 15 residues. The CDR3 spells CASRITSGTYNEQFF. The CDR3 coding sequence is TGTGCCAGCAGAATCACTAGCGGGACTTACAATGAGCAGTTCTTC.

The chain employs TRBV2 and TRBJ2-1, with TRBD1 identical over 8 bases. V gave up 5 bases and J gave up 10 bases; unmatched junction bases: 7. The germline CDR1 and CDR2 sequences are SNHLY and FYNNEI. The CDR3 runs 13 residues. DNA of the CDR3: TGTGCCAGCAGTACCGACAGGGGCTACGAGCAGTTCTTC. This codes for CASSTDRGYEQFF.

V usage is TRBV10-3 and J usage is TRBJ1-6; 9 bases line up with TRBD1. Per the germline V gene, CDR1 is ENHRY and CDR2 is SYGVKD. The CDR3 has 15 amino acids. V shed 3 bases and J 10 bases; nucleotides not matched to a gene: 7. This chain's CDR3 is CAISERTGEGSPLHF. DNA of the CDR3: TGTGCCATCAGTGAACGGACAGGGGAAGGCTCACCCCTCCACTTT.